This T cell receptor beta chain is from a study of human T cells and chemical hapten exposure. TCRdb re-analysed the RACE reads in MiXCR, keeping a single row per CDR3 protein. The sample records 180,000 or so distinct CDR3 sequences, about a fifth being singletons. The V end lost 3 bases, the J end lost 5 bases, and 10 bases lay between the germline ends. Germline CDR1 is SEHNR and CDR2 is FQNEAQ (reference sequence). The CDR3 spans 13 residues. This clonotype was seen repeatedly, ten times or more. Time point described: patch test 1, 2 weeks after DPC sensitization. The treatment denotes: therapeutic diphenylcyclopropenone sensitization with weekly scalp DPC.

This clonotype was obtained from a woman aged 45-59 years with alopecia areata. Some clones in this sample may be carry-over from other donors' samples. The source material was whole blood, sampled in connection with sensitization to the hapten diphenylcyclopropenone (DPC). The chain combines TRBV7-9 with TRBJ2-5; no definite D call. CDR3 in amino acids: CASSFQGPETQYF. The DNA of the CDR3 is TGTGCCAGCAGCTTTCAAGGGCCGGAGACCCAGTACTTC.